These T cell receptor beta chains were read from a single sample in a study of blood T cell repertoires in COVID-19. The assay was immunoSEQ multiplex PCR, and TCRdb's table has in-frame clones only and misses some. The sample includes about 390,000 clones, about 87% of them seen just once. Sample: PBMCs or T cells enriched from blood (not recorded which). These TCRs come from a woman aged 45-59 years who had recovered from COVID-19. The CDR3 runs from the conserved cysteine through the conserved F or W. A D gene is named only where the DNA matches it firmly. Clone size is stated in some rows and not others, as once, few, many or a class when expanded.

TRBJ1-5 | TRBD1 | TRBV27 | - | TGTGCCAGCAGAAGGACAGGAGGCAATCAGCCCCAGCATTTT | CASRRTGGNQPQHF
TRBJ2-2 | - | TRBV15 | few | TGTGCCACCACCCTCAGGCTTCCCGGGGAGCTGTTTTTT | CATTLRLPGELFF
TRBJ1-1 | - | TRBV19 | - | TGTGCCAGTAATCAAATAGCGGGGGGCGTTGAAGCTTTCTTT | CASNQIAGGVEAFF
TRBJ2-1 | - | TRBV7-9 | - | TGTGCCAGCAGCTTAGCGGGGGCCGACTACAATGAGCAGTTCTTC | CASSLAGADYNEQFF
TRBJ1-5 | - | TRBV9 | - | TGTGCCAGCAGCGAGGGAACGGGGTTAAATCAGCCCCAGCATTTT | CASSEGTGLNQPQHF
TRBJ2-2 | - | TRBV9 | - | TGTGCCAGCAGCGTAGTCAGCGTTCTCAACACCGGGGAGCTGTTTTTT | CASSVVSVLNTGELFF
TRBJ1-2 | TRBD1 | TRBV5-4 | - | TGTGCCAGCAGCTCAACCCCGGGACAGATAATTAACTATGGCTACACCTTC | CASSSTPGQIINYGYTF
TRBJ2-7 | TRBD1 | TRBV27 | - | TGTGCCAGCAGCGGACAGGCCAACTCCTACGAGCAGTACTTC | CASSGQANSYEQYF
TRBJ1-2 | - | TRBV27 | - | TGTGCCAGCAGTTTCAACTCTAACTATGGCTACACCTTC | CASSFNSNYGYTF
TRBJ1-2 | - | TRBV19 | - | TGTGCCAGTATGGAACAGATATATGGCTACACCTTC | CASMEQIYGYTF
TRBJ2-2 | TRBD1 | TRBV14 | - | TGTGTTATCCTGCCGAAAGGGTCGGACAGGGGGCACGACACCGGGGAGCTGTTTTTT | CVILPKGSDRGHDTGELFF
TRBJ1-4 | - | TRBV28 | - | TGTGCCAGCAGTTTTTCAATTGCAACTAATGAAAAACTGTTTTTT | CASSFSIATNEKLFF
TRBJ1-2 | TRBD1 | TRBV19 | - | TGTGCCAGTACCATGGACAGGGTAAGCGGCTACACCTTC | CASTMDRVSGYTF
TRBJ1-2 | - | TRBV11-2 | - | TGTGCCAGCAGCTTAGCGGGAACGCCCGGCTACACCTTC | CASSLAGTPGYTF
TRBJ1-4 | TRBD1 | TRBV6-6 | - | TGTGCCAGCAGTTGGGACAGGGTTAATGAAAAACTGTTTTTT | CASSWDRVNEKLFF
TRBJ2-1 | - | TRBV3-1/TRBV3-2 | - | TGTGCCAGCAGCTCCAAGAGGGGGGGTAAGCAGTTCTTC | CASSSKRGGKQFF
TRBJ1-4 | - | TRBV5-1 | few | TGCGCCAGCAGCTTGTCACCGGGGAGAACTAATGAAAAACTGTTTTTT | CASSLSPGRTNEKLFF
TRBJ2-7 | - | TRBV30 | - | TGTGCCTGGCCTCCAAGACTGAACCCCTACGAGCAGTACTTC | CAWPPRLNPYEQYF
TRBJ2-3 | - | TRBV2 | - | TGTGCCAGCAGGTGGGCCTATATCACAGATACGCAGTATTTT | CASRWAYITDTQYF
TRBJ1-5 | - | TRBV29-1 | few | TGCAGCGTCCAACTGTGGTGTCAGCCCCAGCATTTT | CSVQLWCQPQHF
TRBJ2-7 | - | TRBV6-2/TRBV6-3 | - | TGTGCCAGCAGTTACCCCCGGACTCCCACCTACGAGCAGTACTTC | CASSYPRTPTYEQYF
TRBJ1-1 | - | TRBV11-3 | - | TGTGCCAGCAGCTTAGAGGCTCGCACTGAAGCTTTCTTT | CASSLEARTEAFF
TRBJ2-3 | TRBD2 | TRBV6-4 | many | TGTGCCAGCAGTGAAGAGCGGGGGGGCACAGATACGCAGTATTTT | CASSEERGGTDTQYF
TRBJ2-7 | - | TRBV12-3/TRBV12-4 | - | TGTGCCAGCAGTTTAGCGCTTTCGGGCGAGCAGTACTTC | CASSLALSGEQYF
TRBJ1-3 | TRBD1 | TRBV6-1 | - | TGTGCCAGCAGTGAGATGACAGGGGTAAACACCATATATTTT | CASSEMTGVNTIYF
TRBJ2-5 | - | TRBV6-4 | - | TGTGCCAGCACCAAATCACCCGGGACACCCCAAGAGACCCAGTACTTC | CASTKSPGTPQETQYF
TRBJ2-6 | - | TRBV7-3 | - | TGTGCCAGCAGTCGGGATAACGGCAGAATCTCTGGGGCCAACGTCCTGACTTTC | CASSRDNGRISGANVLTF
TRBJ2-1 | - | TRBV5-1 | - | TGCGCCAGCAGGGAGGGGAATGAGCAGTTCTTC | CASREGNEQFF
TRBJ2-2 | TRBD1 | TRBV30 | - | TGTGCCTGGGGCCCCGACAGGGTTCGGACCGGGGAGCTGTTTTTT | CAWGPDRVRTGELFF
TRBJ2-7 | - | TRBV10-3 | - | TGTGCCGCGAGTGGGTACGGCAGGTCTGCCGAGCAGTACTTC | CAASGYGRSAEQYF
TRBJ2-6 | TRBD1 | TRBV18 | - | TGTGCCAGCTCCCCCGGGACAGGGCAAGGGGCCAACGTCCTGACTTTC | CASSPGTGQGANVLTF
TRBJ1-1 | - | TRBV29-1 | - | TGCAGCTCGGGAAGCAGGTCCACTGAAGCTTTCTTT | CSSGSRSTEAFF
TRBJ1-1 | TRBD1 | TRBV6-6 | - | TGTGCCAGCAGTTACCCCGGGACAGGGCCCACTGAAGCTTTCTTT | CASSYPGTGPTEAFF
TRBJ2-1 | - | TRBV5-8 | once | TGTGCCAGCACCACCCCCAGGACAGCCTATACTAGGGCCTACAATGAGCAGTTCTTC | CASTTPRTAYTRAYNEQFF
TRBJ2-1 | TRBD1 | TRBV12-5 | - | TGTGCTAGTGGTTTGGGAACAGGGGGAGGCAATGAGCAGTTCTTC | CASGLGTGGGNEQFF
TRBJ2-6 | - | TRBV19 | - | TGTGCCAGTAGTTGGGACATTACAACTGGGGCCAACGTCCTGACTTTC | CASSWDITTGANVLTF
TRBJ2-3 | TRBD1 | TRBV12-5 | once | TGTGCTAGTGGTTCGCCCGGGACAGGGACCACAGATACGCAGTATTTT | CASGSPGTGTTDTQYF
TRBJ2-1 | - | TRBV27 | few | TGTGCCAGCGGAGCCCGTGGGGGAGGTGAGCAGTTCTTC | CASGARGGGEQFF
TRBJ2-7 | - | TRBV6-5 | - | TGTGCCAGCACCGGTCTGACACTGTACTACGAGCAGTACTTC | CASTGLTLYYEQYF
TRBJ2-1 | TRBD1 | TRBV11-3 | - | TGTGCCAGCAGCCCTTGGACAGGGAATGAGCAGTTCTTC | CASSPWTGNEQFF
TRBJ2-2 | TRBD1 | TRBV29-1 | - | TGCAGCGTTTCTGGAGTTTGGGGACAGGCAAGTTCCACCGGGGAGCTGTTTTTT | CSVSGVWGQASSTGELFF